The clone carrying this T cell receptor (beta chain) was observed a handful of times. Its antigen is currently unknown. Other DNA sequences in the sample encode the same CDR3. The PCR used 60 Vbeta and 13 Jbeta primers. Profiling relied on immunoSEQ multiplex PCR, and the TCRdb table lists in-frame clones only, not all of them. The repertoire holds about 69,000 clones, with about 74% as singletons. These data belong to a study of cytomegalovirus exposure and HLA in healthy donors. General study points: Confirmation in vitro established that a few CMV-associated chains were specific for CMV antigens.

Sequenced: PBMCs. This receptor was identified in an older woman in good health and CMV-seropositive.

CDR3 residues: CASSEDRGDTEAFF. The DNA for the CDR3 is TGTGCCAGCAGTGAGGACAGGGGAGACACTGAAGCTTTCTTT. The V and J genes are TRBV6-1 and TRBJ1-1; 9 bases match TRBD1. Per the germline V gene, CDR1 is MNHNS and CDR2 is SASEGT. The CDR3 length is 14 residues. The V and J ends lost 3 bases and 3 bases, in that order; junction bases with no gene match: 2.